This TCR beta chain derives from a study of pediatric ulcerative colitis. A single count supports this clone. Germline CDR1 and CDR2: SGHVS and FQNEAQ. V lost 5 bases, J lost 2 bases, and 13 bases lay in between. This CDR3 has 15 residues. Libraries were prepared by immunoSEQ multiplex PCR; TCRdb keeps only in-frame clonotypes and omits some of them. The sample includes 10,000 or so clones, over 75% of them seen just once. What was sequenced was blood. This clonotype originated in a girl aged 10-17 years with moderate ulcerative colitis. The V call is TRBV7-8, the J call TRBJ1-5; D is undetermined. CDR3 protein: CASSPWGGGNQPQHF. For the CDR3, the DNA is TGTGCCAGCAGCCCCTGGGGTGGCGGCAATCAGCCCCAGCATTTT. The full variable domain, its missing parts supplied by reference TRBV7-8 and TRBJ1-5, is GAGVSQSPRYKVAKRGQDVALRCDPISGHVSLFWYQQALGQGPEFLTYFQNEAQLDKSGLPSDRFFAERPEGSVSTLKIQRTQQEDSAVYLCASSPWGGGNQPQHFGDGTRLSIL.